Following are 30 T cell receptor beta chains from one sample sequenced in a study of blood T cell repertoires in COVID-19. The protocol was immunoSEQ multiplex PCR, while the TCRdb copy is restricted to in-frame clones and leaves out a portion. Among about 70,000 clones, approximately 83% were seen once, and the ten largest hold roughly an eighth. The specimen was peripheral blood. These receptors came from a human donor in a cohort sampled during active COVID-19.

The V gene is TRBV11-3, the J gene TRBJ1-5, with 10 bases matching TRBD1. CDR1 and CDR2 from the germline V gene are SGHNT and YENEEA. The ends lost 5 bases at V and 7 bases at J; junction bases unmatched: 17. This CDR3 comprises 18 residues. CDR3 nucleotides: TGTGCCAGCAGCCTAGGGGACGGGGGACAGGGGTGGGAACAGCCCCAGCATTTT. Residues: CASSLGDGGQGWEQPQHF.

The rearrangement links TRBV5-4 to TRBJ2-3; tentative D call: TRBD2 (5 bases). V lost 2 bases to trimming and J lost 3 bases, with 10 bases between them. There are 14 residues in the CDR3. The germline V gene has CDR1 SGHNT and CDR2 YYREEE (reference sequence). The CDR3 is CASSFGEGTDTQYF. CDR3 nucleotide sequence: TGTGCCAGCAGCTTCGGGGAAGGGACAGATACGCAGTATTTT.

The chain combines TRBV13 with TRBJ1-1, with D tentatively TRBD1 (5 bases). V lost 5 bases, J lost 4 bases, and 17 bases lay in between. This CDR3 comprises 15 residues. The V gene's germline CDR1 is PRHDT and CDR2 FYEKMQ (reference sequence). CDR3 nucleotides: TGTGCCAGCAGCCCCGGGGGGGTTTGGGGCACTGAAGCTTTCTTT. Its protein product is CASSPGGVWGTEAFF.

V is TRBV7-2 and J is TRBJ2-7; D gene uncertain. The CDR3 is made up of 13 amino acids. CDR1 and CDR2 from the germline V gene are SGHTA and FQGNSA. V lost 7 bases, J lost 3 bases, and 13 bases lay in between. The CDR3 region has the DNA TGTGCCAGCAACCCACCCTCAGTCTACGAGCAGTACTTC. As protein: CASNPPSVYEQYF.

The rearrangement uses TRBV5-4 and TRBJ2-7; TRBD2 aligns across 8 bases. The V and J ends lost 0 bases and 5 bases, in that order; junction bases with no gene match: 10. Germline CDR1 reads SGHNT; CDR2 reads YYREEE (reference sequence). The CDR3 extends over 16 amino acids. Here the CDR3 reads CASSLAGGGLPDEQYF. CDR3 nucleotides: TGTGCCAGCAGCTTGGCGGGCGGGGGGCTCCCCGACGAGCAGTACTTC.

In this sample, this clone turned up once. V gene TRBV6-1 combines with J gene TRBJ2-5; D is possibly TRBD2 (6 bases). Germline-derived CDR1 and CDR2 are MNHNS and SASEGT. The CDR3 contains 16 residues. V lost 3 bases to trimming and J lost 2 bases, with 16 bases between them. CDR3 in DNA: TGTGCCAGCAGTGATTTGGAGGGGCGGTTTCAAGAGACCCAGTACTTC. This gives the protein CASSDLEGRFQETQYF.

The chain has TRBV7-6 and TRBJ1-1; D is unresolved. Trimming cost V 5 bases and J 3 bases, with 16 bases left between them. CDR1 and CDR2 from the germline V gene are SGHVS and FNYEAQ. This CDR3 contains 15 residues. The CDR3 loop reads CASSLEEVAYTEAFF. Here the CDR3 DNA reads TGTGCCAGCAGCCTTGAAGAGGTCGCCTACACTGAAGCTTTCTTT.

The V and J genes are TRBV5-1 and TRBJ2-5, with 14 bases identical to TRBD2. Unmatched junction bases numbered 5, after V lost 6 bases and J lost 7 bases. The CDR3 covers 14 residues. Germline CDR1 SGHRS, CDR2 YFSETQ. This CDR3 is CASNTGTSGGTQYF. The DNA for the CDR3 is TGCGCCAGCAATACCGGGACTAGCGGGGGGACCCAGTACTTC.

CDR3 in amino acids: CAWEITGATEAFF. As DNA, the CDR3 is TGTGCCTGGGAAATTACAGGGGCCACTGAAGCTTTCTTT. The chain recombines TRBV30 with TRBJ1-1; 7 bases align to TRBD1. V shed 5 bases, J shed 4 bases, and the junction held 7 bases outside the gene matches. This CDR3 has 13 amino acids. Germline V gene sequence: CDR1 GTSNPN, CDR2 SVGIG (reference sequence). Filled out from reference TRBV30 and TRBJ1-1, the complete variable domain reads SQTIHQWPATLVQPVGSPLSLECTVEGTSNPNLYWYRQAAGRGLQLLFYSVGIGQISSEVPQNLSASRPQDRQFILSSKKLLLSDSGFYLCAWEITGATEAFFGQGTRLTVV.

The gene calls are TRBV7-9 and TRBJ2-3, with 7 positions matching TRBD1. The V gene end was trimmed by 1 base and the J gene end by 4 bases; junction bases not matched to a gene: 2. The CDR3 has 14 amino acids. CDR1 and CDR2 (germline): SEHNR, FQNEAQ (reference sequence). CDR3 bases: TGTGCCAGCAGCTTAGAAGGACAGGCAGATACGCAGTATTTT. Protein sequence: CASSLEGQADTQYF.

In DNA form, the CDR3 reads TGTGCCTGGACAGCGGAGTCGACCCAGTACTTC. Amino acid sequence: CAWTAESTQYF. The chain recombines TRBV30 with TRBJ2-5, with D possibly matching TRBD2 (5 bases). Per the germline V gene, CDR1 is GTSNPN and CDR2 is SVGIG (reference sequence). The CDR3 runs 11 residues. V was clipped by 4 bases and J by 7 bases, with 10 bases between them.

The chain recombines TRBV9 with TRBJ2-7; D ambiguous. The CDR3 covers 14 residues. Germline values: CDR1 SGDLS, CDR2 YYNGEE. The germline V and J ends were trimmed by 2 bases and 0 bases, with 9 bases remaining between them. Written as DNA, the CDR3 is TGTGCCAGCAGCGTTTTGCCGAGCTCCTACGAGCAGTACTTC. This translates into CASSVLPSSYEQYF.

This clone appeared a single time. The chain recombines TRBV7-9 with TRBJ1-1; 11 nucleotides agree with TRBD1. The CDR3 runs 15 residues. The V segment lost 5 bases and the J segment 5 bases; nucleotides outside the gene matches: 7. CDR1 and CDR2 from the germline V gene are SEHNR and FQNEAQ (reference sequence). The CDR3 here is CASSQYGQGATEAFF. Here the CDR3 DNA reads TGTGCCAGCAGCCAATATGGACAGGGGGCGACTGAAGCTTTCTTT.

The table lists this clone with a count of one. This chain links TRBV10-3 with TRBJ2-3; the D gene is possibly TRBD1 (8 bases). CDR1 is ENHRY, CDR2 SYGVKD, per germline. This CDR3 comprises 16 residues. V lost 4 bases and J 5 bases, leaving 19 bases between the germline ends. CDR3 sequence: CAISGPTGGDIDTQYF. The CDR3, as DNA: TGTGCCATCAGTGGGCCCACAGGGGGGGACATAGATACGCAGTATTTT.

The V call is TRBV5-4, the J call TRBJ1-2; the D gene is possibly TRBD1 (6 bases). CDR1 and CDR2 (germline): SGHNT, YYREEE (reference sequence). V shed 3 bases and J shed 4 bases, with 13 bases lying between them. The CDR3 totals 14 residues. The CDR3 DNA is TGTGCCAGCAGCTCCGAAGGACAGTCCTATGGCTACACCTTC. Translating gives CASSSEGQSYGYTF.

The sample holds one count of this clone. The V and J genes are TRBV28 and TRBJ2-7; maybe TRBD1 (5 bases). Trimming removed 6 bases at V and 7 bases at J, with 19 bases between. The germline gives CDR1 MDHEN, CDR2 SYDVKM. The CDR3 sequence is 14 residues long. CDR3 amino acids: CASSPLLRDREQYF. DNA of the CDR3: TGTGCCAGCAGCCCCCTCCTCAGGGATAGGGAGCAGTACTTC.

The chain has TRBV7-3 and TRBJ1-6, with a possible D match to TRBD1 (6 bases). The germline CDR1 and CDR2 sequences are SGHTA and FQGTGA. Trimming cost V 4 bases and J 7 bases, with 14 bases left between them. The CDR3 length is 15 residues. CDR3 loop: CASSSTGTRNSPLHF. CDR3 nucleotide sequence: TGTGCCAGCAGCTCCACCGGGACACGCAATTCACCCCTCCACTTT.

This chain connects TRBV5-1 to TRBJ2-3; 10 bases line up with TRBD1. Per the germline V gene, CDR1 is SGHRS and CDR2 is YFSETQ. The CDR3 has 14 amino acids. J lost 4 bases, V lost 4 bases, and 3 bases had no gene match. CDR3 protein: CASSPDRGADTQYF. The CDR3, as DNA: TGCGCCAGCAGCCCGGACAGGGGGGCAGATACGCAGTATTTT.

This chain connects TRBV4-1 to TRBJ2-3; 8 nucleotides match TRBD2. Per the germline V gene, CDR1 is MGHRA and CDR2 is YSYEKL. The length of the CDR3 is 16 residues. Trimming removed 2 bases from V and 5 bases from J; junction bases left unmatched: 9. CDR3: CASSQFEGGGQDTQYF. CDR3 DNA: TGCGCCAGCAGCCAATTTGAGGGCGGGGGGCAAGATACGCAGTATTTT.

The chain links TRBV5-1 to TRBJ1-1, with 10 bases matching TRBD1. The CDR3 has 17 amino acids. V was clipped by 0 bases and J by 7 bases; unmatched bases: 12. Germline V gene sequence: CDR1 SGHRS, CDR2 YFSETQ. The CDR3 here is CASSLDVGQGLTLEAFF. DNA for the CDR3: TGCGCCAGCAGCTTGGACGTGGGACAGGGGCTTACCCTTGAAGCTTTCTTT.

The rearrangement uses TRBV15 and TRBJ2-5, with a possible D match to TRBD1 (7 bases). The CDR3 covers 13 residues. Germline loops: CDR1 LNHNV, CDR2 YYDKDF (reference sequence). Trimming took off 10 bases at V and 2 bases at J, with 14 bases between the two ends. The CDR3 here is CAIRAGGQETQYF. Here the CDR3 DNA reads TGTGCCATCCGGGCAGGGGGGCAAGAGACCCAGTACTTC.

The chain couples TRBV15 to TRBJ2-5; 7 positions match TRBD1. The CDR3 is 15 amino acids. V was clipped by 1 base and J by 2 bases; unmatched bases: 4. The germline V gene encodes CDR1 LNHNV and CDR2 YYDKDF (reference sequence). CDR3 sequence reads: CATSRGGQQQETQYF. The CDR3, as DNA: TGTGCCACCAGCAGAGGGGGACAGCAACAAGAGACCCAGTACTTC.

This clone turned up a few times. CDR3 sequence reads: CASSSIRGLNSPLHF. CDR3 nucleotide sequence: TGTGCCAGCAGCTCCATCAGGGGGCTGAATTCACCCCTCCACTTT. The chain joins TRBV7-2 to TRBJ1-6, with 8 bases fitting TRBD1. The germline V gene has CDR1 SGHTA and CDR2 FQGNSA. This CDR3 spans 15 amino acids. V lost 4 bases, J lost 7 bases, and 6 bases stayed unmatched.

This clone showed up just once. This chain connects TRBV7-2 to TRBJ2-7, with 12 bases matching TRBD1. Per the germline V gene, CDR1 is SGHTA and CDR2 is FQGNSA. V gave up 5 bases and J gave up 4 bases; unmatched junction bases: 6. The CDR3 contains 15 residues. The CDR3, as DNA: TGTGCCAGCAGCCAAGGGACAGGGGGCGGGTACGAGCAGTACTTC. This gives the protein CASSQGTGGGYEQYF.

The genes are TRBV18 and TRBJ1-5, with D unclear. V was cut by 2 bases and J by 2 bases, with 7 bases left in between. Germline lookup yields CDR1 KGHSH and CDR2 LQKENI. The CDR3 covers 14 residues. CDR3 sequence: CASSPFYGNQPQHF. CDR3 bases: TGTGCCAGCTCACCATTCTACGGCAATCAGCCCCAGCATTTT.

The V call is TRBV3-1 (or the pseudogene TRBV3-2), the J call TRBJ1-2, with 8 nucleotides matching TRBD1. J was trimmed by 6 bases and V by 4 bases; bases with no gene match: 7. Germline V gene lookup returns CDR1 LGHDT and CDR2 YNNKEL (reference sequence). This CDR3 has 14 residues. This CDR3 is CASSRGTGLNGYTF. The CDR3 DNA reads TGTGCCAGCAGCCGGGGGACAGGCTTAAATGGCTACACCTTC.

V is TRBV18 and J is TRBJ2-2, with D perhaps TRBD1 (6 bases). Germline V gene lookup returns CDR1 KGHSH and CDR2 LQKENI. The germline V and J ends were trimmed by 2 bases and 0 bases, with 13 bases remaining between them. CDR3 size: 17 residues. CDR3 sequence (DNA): TGTGCCAGCTCACCATCCCAGGGACATCCGAACACCGGGGAGCTGTTTTTT. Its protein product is CASSPSQGHPNTGELFF.

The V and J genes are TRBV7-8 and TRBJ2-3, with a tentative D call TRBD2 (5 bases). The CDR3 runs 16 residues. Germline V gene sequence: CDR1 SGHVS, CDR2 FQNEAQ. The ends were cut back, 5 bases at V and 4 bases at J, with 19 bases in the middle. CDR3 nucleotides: TGTGCCAGCAGCCCAACACCGGGGTGGGGTCCAGATACGCAGTATTTT. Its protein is CASSPTPGWGPDTQYF.

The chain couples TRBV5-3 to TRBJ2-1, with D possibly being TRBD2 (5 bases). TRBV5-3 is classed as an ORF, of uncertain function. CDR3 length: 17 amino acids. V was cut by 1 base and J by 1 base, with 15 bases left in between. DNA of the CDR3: TGTGCCAGAAGCTTGTATAGCGCACGAGTTTCCTACAATGAGCAGTTCTTC. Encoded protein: CARSLYSARVSYNEQFF.

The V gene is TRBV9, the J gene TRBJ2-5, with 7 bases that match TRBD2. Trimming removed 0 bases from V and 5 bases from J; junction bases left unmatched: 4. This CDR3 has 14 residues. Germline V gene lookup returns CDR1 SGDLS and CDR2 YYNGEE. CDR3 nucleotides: TGTGCCAGCAGCGTAGGAAATAGCGGGGAGACCCAGTACTTC. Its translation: CASSVGNSGETQYF.